Shown below are 22 T cell receptor beta chains from a single sample sequenced in a study of OX40 agonist ivuxolimab in advanced cancers. Produced via immunoSEQ multiplex PCR; TCRdb's table is partial and in-frame only. The sample comprises tens of thousands of clones, roughly 89% of which are singletons, and about an eighth rests with the top ten. The material was CD4+ or CD8+ T cells sorted from blood, obtained in a trial of the OX40 agonist ivuxolimab. These TCRs come from an adult with an advanced solid tumor such as melanoma, head and neck, liver or kidney cancer.

This clone appeared once. The CDR3 loop is CASSYKGGPPHNEQFF. For the CDR3, the DNA is TGTGCCAGCAGTTACAAGGGGGGGCCTCCCCACAATGAGCAGTTCTTC. J is TRBJ2-1 and V is TRBV6-5; perhaps TRBD2 as D (7 bases). Germline V CDR1 and CDR2: MNHEY, SVGAGI. The CDR3 length is 16 residues. Deletions cut 2 bases from V and 5 bases from J, with 16 bases between.

The chain joins TRBV6-1 to TRBJ1-5; the D is unclear. Germline V gene data show CDR1 as MNHNS and CDR2 as SASEGT. V was trimmed by 3 bases and J by 7 bases, leaving 13 bases between them. The CDR3 is made up of 14 amino acids. The CDR3 loop reads CASSDLPLGQPQHF. CDR3 DNA: TGTGCCAGCAGTGACCTCCCCCTTGGGCAGCCCCAGCATTTT.

The chain combines TRBV14 with TRBJ2-5, with 9 bases fitting TRBD1. Matching the DNA end better, TRBJ2-7 makes the J call doubtful. Germline CDR1 SGHDN, CDR2 FVKESK. The CDR3 spans 16 residues. The CDR3 nucleotides read TGTGCCAGCAGCCAACTCGGGACAGGGTCCTCCTACGAGCAGTACTTC. Amino acids: CASSQLGTGSSYEQYF.

This clone was counted between two and nine times. The J gene is TRBJ2-1, the V gene TRBV6-6; D is ambiguous. Germline loops: CDR1 MNHNY, CDR2 SVGAGI (reference sequence). The CDR3 sequence is 12 residues long. V was shortened by 6 bases and J by 8 bases, with 11 bases between the two germline ends. CDR3 in DNA: TGTGCCAGCAGATCTTCTAAGGATGAGCAGTTCTTC. Its protein product is CASRSSKDEQFF.

V usage is TRBV5-4 and J usage is TRBJ1-2; D perhaps matches TRBD1 (5 bases). CDR1 is SGHNT, CDR2 YYREEE, per germline (reference sequence). CDR3 length: 14 residues. Trimming stripped 3 bases from V and 3 bases from J, with 12 bases between. CDR3 amino acids: CASSSTRGDYGYTF. Written as DNA, the CDR3 is TGTGCCAGCAGCTCAACGCGGGGGGACTATGGCTACACCTTC.

This chain uses TRBV5-1 with TRBJ1-1; 7 positions match TRBD1. CDR3 size: 17 residues. Per the germline V gene, CDR1 is SGHRS and CDR2 is YFSETQ. The ends lost 2 bases at V and 0 bases at J; junction bases unmatched: 10. Here the CDR3 reads CASSFGPLGQMNTEAFF. CDR3 sequence (DNA): TGCGCCAGCAGCTTCGGTCCCCTGGGACAGATGAACACTGAAGCTTTCTTT.

This sequence joins TRBV10-3 and TRBJ1-5; 9 bases match TRBD1. V gave up 3 bases and J gave up 5 bases; unmatched junction bases: 2. Germline V lookup: CDR1 ENHRY, CDR2 SYGVKD. CDR3 length: 14 residues. In nucleotides, the CDR3 is TGTGCCATCAGTGATGGACAGGGGCATCAGCCCCAGCATTTT. Translating gives CAISDGQGHQPQHF.

The chain carries TRBV9 and TRBJ2-1; D may correspond to TRBD1 or TRBD2 (6 bases each). Per germline, CDR1 SGDLS and CDR2 YYNGEE. This CDR3 region has 15 residues. Trimming took 4 bases from V and 2 from J, leaving 13 bases between them. The CDR3 spells CASSPRGDPYNEQFF. Written as DNA, the CDR3 is TGTGCCAGCAGCCCTAGGGGGGATCCCTACAATGAGCAGTTCTTC. The full variable domain, rest sourced from reference TRBV9 and TRBJ2-1, is DSGVTQTPKHLITATGQRVTLRCSPRSGDLSVYWYQQSLDQGLQFLIQYYNGEERAKGNILERFSAQQFPDLHSELNLSSLELGDSALYFCASSPRGDPYNEQFFGPGTRLTVL.

V is TRBV7-2 and J is TRBJ1-1; tentatively, D is TRBD1 (5 bases). The V end was cut by 5 bases, the J end by 1 base, with 11 bases between. Per germline, CDR1 SGHTA and CDR2 FQGNSA. The CDR3 has 14 residues. The CDR3 DNA sequence: TGTGCCAGCAGCCCCCCCAGGGCGAACACTGAAGCTTTCTTT. It codes for CASSPPRANTEAFF.

The V and J genes are TRBV7-9 and TRBJ2-3; tentatively, D is TRBD1 or TRBD2 (6 bases each). Germline CDR1 SEHNR, CDR2 FQNEAQ (reference sequence). The CDR3 runs 13 residues. The ends were cut back, 3 bases at V and 4 bases at J, with 8 bases in the middle. The CDR3 loop is CASSLGGADTQYF. For the CDR3, the DNA is TGTGCCAGCAGCTTGGGGGGCGCAGATACGCAGTATTTT.

This clone was seen a few times. This chain connects TRBV5-4 to TRBJ2-3; the match to TRBD2 covers 7 bases. The V segment lost 1 base and the J segment 6 bases; nucleotides outside the gene matches: 14. CDR3 length equals 17 residues. Per germline, CDR1 SGHNT and CDR2 YYREEE (reference sequence). The CDR3 is CASSLYGAGRPPDTQYF. CDR3 in DNA: TGTGCCAGCAGCTTGTATGGAGCCGGGAGGCCCCCGGATACGCAGTATTTT.

V and J are TRBV5-1 and TRBJ2-7; 9 bases line up with TRBD2. V dropped 7 bases and J dropped 1; count of bases not matched to a gene: 3. The CDR3 covers 13 residues. Germline-derived CDR1 and CDR2 are SGHRS and YFSETQ. Here the CDR3 DNA reads TGCGCCAGCCGCCTAGCGGGATCCTACGAGCAGTACTTC. Its protein product is CASRLAGSYEQYF.

This chain uses TRBV6-5 with TRBJ1-6; D remains ambiguous. This CDR3 comprises 15 residues. CDR1 and CDR2 (germline): MNHEY, SVGAGI. Trimming took 4 bases from V and 8 from J, leaving 15 bases between them. CDR3 nucleotides: TGTGCCAGCAGTTTACTGGCTCAAGGGCATTCACCCCTCCACTTT. It yields the protein CASSLLAQGHSPLHF.

There are a few counts of this clone. This chain links TRBV28 with TRBJ1-1; no firm D call. The CDR3 runs to 13 residues. Per the germline V gene, CDR1 is MDHEN and CDR2 is SYDVKM. V was cut by 6 bases and J by 4 bases, with 12 bases left in between. The CDR3 nucleotides are TGTGCCAGCAGCTATGCTGAGGGCACTGAAGCTTTCTTT. Protein sequence: CASSYAEGTEAFF.

V and J are TRBV10-3 and TRBJ2-5; D is possibly TRBD2 (6 bases). The end of the DNA aligns better with TRBJ2-7, so the J call may be wrong. The CDR3 runs to 14 residues. Germline V CDR1 and CDR2: ENHRY, SYGVKD. CDR3 loop: CAIRQTRSPYEQYF. CDR3 DNA sequence: TGTGCCATCAGACAGACTAGGAGTCCCTACGAGCAGTACTTC.

This chain connects TRBV29-1 to TRBJ1-5; TRBD1 matches 7 bases. J lost 5 bases, V lost 8 bases, and 9 bases had no gene match. CDR3 length equals 13 residues. From germline, CDR1 is SQVTM and CDR2 ANQGSEA. As DNA, the CDR3 is TGCAGCATCGGAACAGGGGCCGATCAGCCCCAGCATTTT. Protein sequence: CSIGTGADQPQHF.

The CDR3 loop reads CATSSFGGTEAFF. The CDR3 DNA sequence: TGTGCCACCAGCAGCTTCGGGGGGACTGAAGCTTTCTTT. This sequence joins TRBV15 and TRBJ1-1; TRBD1 is a possible D gene (5 bases). The CDR3 contains 13 residues. Germline CDR1 is LNHNV and CDR2 is YYDKDF (reference sequence). V was clipped by 3 bases and J by 5 bases, with 10 bases between them.

This clone was seen a single time. The rearrangement joins TRBV4-1 to TRBJ2-1, with D perhaps TRBD1 or TRBD2 (5 bases each). Germline assignment: CDR1 MGHRA and CDR2 YSYEKL. With 3 bases removed from V and 6 bases from J, the gap between germline ends came to 6 bases. This CDR3 has 12 amino acids. CDR3 sequence: CASSQGVNEQFF. The CDR3 region has the DNA TGCGCCAGCAGCCAGGGGGTCAATGAGCAGTTCTTC.

The chain couples TRBV6-6 to TRBJ2-1, with D possibly being TRBD2 (5 bases). The germline CDR1 and CDR2 sequences are MNHNY and SVGAGI (reference sequence). The CDR3 totals 15 residues. The V end was cut by 5 bases, the J end by 2 bases, with 13 bases between. CDR3 region: CASSRTSEAYNEQFF. The CDR3 region has the DNA TGTGCCAGCAGTCGCACCTCGGAGGCCTACAATGAGCAGTTCTTC.

This clone was recorded once. CDR3 amino acids: CASSMGGADTQYF. Here the CDR3 DNA reads TGTGCCAGCTCCATGGGGGGGGCAGATACGCAGTATTTT. The chain is built from TRBV28 and TRBJ2-3, with 7 bases matching TRBD2. With 8 bases clipped from V and 4 bases from J, the junction kept 6 bases outside the gene matches. The CDR3 consists of 13 residues. Germline V gives CDR1 MDHEN, CDR2 SYDVKM.

This clone was observed once. The rearrangement uses TRBV5-1 and TRBJ2-3; D call uncertain. This CDR3 comprises 15 residues. Germline V gene lookup returns CDR1 SGHRS and CDR2 YFSETQ. V lost 1 base to trimming and J lost 1 base, with 10 bases between them. In DNA form, the CDR3 reads TGCGCCAGCAGCTTGCTGGGGTACCGCACAGATACGCAGTATTTT. It specifies CASSLLGYRTDTQYF.

The chain carries TRBV6-6 and TRBJ2-7, with 7 bases fitting TRBD1. CDR1 and CDR2 from the germline V gene are MNHNY and SVGAGI (reference sequence). V trimming: 2 bases; J trimming: 2 bases; junction bases outside the gene matches: 3. The CDR3 consists of 14 residues. CDR3 sequence: CASSYRGQTYEQYF. The CDR3 DNA reads as TGTGCCAGCAGTTACAGGGGACAGACCTACGAGCAGTACTTC.